Listed here are 18 T cell receptor beta chains from one sample, sequenced in a study of T-cell memory formation after mild COVID-19. Each CDR3 protein is one row after TCRdb ran MiXCR on the 5' RACE reads. The table lists about 39,000 distinct CDR3 sequences, 6% to 7.5% of them singletons. Sequenced sample: PBMCs or a T cell subset sorted from them (not recorded which). The source is an adult who had mild COVID-19 (a few samples of this study predate the infection). Cell type and time point are not known.

The chain links TRBV5-1 to TRBJ2-3; D is ambiguous. Germline CDR1 and CDR2: SGHRS and YFSETQ. V lost 4 bases and J lost 2, with 11 bases in between. There are 14 residues in the CDR3. CDR3 region: CASSLMDNTDTQYF. Here the CDR3 DNA reads TGCGCCAGCAGCCTTATGGATAACACAGATACGCAGTATTTT.

This clonotype has a count of ten or more. The rearrangement links TRBV6-1 to TRBJ2-7; D ambiguous. This CDR3 contains 11 residues. Trimming stripped 6 bases from V and 7 bases from J, with 10 bases between. Germline V CDR1 and CDR2: MNHNS, SASEGT. CDR3 protein: CASREFAEQYF. CDR3 sequence (DNA): TGTGCCAGCAGGGAGTTCGCTGAGCAGTACTTC.

This clonotype was recorded a few times. The chain couples TRBV5-4 to TRBJ2-7; 8 bases are shared with TRBD1. From germline, CDR1 is SGHNT and CDR2 YYREEE (reference sequence). Trimming removed 4 bases from V and 2 bases from J; junction bases left unmatched: 5. The CDR3 covers 14 residues. CDR3 in DNA: TGTGCCAGCAGCCGCGACAGGGGTACCTACGAGCAGTACTTC. Its translation: CASSRDRGTYEQYF.

This clonotype has a handful of counts. V gene TRBV3-1 combines with J gene TRBJ2-5; the D gene could be TRBD1 or TRBD2 (5 bases each). Germline V CDR1 and CDR2: LGHDT, YNNKEL (reference sequence). The CDR3 runs to 13 residues. The V end lost 3 bases, the J end lost 10 bases, and 15 bases lay between the germline ends. The CDR3: CASSHGTGNDQYF. The CDR3 DNA reads as TGTGCCAGCAGCCATGGGACGGGTAATGACCAGTACTTC.

The table lists this clonotype with a few counts. V gene TRBV7-9 combines with J gene TRBJ1-4, with D perhaps TRBD1 (5 bases). The CDR3 has 14 amino acids. Germline V gives CDR1 SEHNR, CDR2 FQNEAQ (reference sequence). V lost 4 bases and J 0 bases, leaving 6 bases between the germline ends. The CDR3 nucleotides are TGTGCCAGCAGCTCGGGGGCAACTAATGAAAAACTGTTTTTT. This codes for CASSSGATNEKLFF.

The chain is built from TRBV5-6 and TRBJ2-1; D possibly matches TRBD1 or TRBD2 (5 bases each). The germline V gene encodes CDR1 SGHDT and CDR2 YYEEEE. CDR3 length: 14 amino acids. The V end was cut by 0 bases, the J end by 5 bases, with 9 bases between. Here the CDR3 DNA reads TGTGCCAGCAGCTTGGAGGGACGCGACAATGAGCAGTTCTTC. This codes for CASSLEGRDNEQFF. Together with reference TRBV5-6 and TRBJ2-1, the CDR3 gives the full variable domain: DAGVTQSPTHLIKTRGQQVTLRCSPKSGHDTVSWYQQALGQGPQFIFQYYEEEERQRGNFPDRFSGHQFPNYSSELNVNALLLGDSALYLCASSLEGRDNEQFFGPGTRLTVL.

This clonotype was counted only a few times. The chain has TRBV4-2 and TRBJ1-1, with D uncertain. Trimming left V 0 bases short and J 6 bases short, with 11 bases between. This CDR3 comprises 14 residues. CDR1 is LGHNA, CDR2 YNFKEQ, per germline. CDR3 sequence: CASSQEAISSEAFF. CDR3 DNA sequence: TGTGCCAGCAGCCAAGAAGCGATATCCTCTGAAGCTTTCTTT.

Ten or more counts support this clonotype. The chain links TRBV30 to TRBJ2-1; maybe TRBD1 (5 bases). This CDR3 region has 12 residues. The germline V gene encodes CDR1 GTSNPN and CDR2 SVGIG (reference sequence). The germline V and J ends were trimmed by 4 bases and 8 bases, with 12 bases remaining between them. This CDR3 reads CAWNVGVDEQFF. The CDR3 region has the DNA TGTGCCTGGAATGTAGGGGTCGATGAGCAGTTCTTC.

At least ten counts were recorded for this clonotype. The rearrangement links TRBV15 to TRBJ2-3; D is undetermined. V lost 0 bases, J lost 4 bases, and 14 bases lay in between. Germline V gene lookup returns CDR1 LNHNV and CDR2 YYDKDF (reference sequence). The CDR3 extends over 16 amino acids. The CDR3 bases are TGTGCCACCAGCAGAGATCAACAGTCCCCCTCAGATACGCAGTATTTT. Translating it yields CATSRDQQSPSDTQYF.

This clonotype was observed a handful of times. The chain is built from TRBV2 and TRBJ1-2; TRBD1 matches at 7 bases. Germline V CDR1 and CDR2: SNHLY, FYNNEI. The CDR3 contains 15 residues. With 7 bases clipped from V and 6 bases from J, the junction kept 14 bases outside the gene matches. The CDR3 DNA is TGTGCCAGCAACCCAGGGGGTGACAGGTCTGATGGCTACACCTTC. Its translation: CASNPGGDRSDGYTF.

This clonotype was seen a few times. This rearrangement joins TRBV4-2 to TRBJ1-4; D gene uncertain. This CDR3 region has 17 residues. V was pared by 0 bases and J by 4 bases, with 15 bases between. CDR1 and CDR2 from the germline V gene are LGHNA and YNFKEQ. CDR3 nucleotide sequence: TGTGCCAGCAGCCAAGAACACCGGGCCCGACGTAATGAAAAACTGTTTTTT. This encodes CASSQEHRARRNEKLFF.

This chain links TRBV7-9 with TRBJ2-1, with a tentative D call TRBD2 (6 bases). The CDR3 loop spans 15 amino acids. Germline V gives CDR1 SEHNR, CDR2 FQNEAQ (reference sequence). The V and J ends lost 2 bases and 9 bases respectively, with 17 bases between them. For the CDR3, the DNA is TGTGCCAGCAGCTTATACCGGGGGTCGTATAGTGAGCAGTTCTTC. This codes for CASSLYRGSYSEQFF. The whole variable domain, filled in from reference TRBV7-9 and TRBJ2-1, reads DTGVSQNPRHKITKRGQNVTFRCDPISEHNRLYWYRQTLGQGPEFLTYFQNEAQLEKSRLLSDRFSAERPKGSFSTLEIQRTEQGDSAMYLCASSLYRGSYSEQFFGPGTRLTVL.

The chain recombines TRBV4-2 with TRBJ2-2, with D tentatively TRBD1 (5 bases). V dropped 0 bases and J dropped 6 bases, with 23 bases sitting between them. This CDR3 region has 19 residues. The germline gives CDR1 LGHNA, CDR2 YNFKEQ. In nucleotides, the CDR3 is TGTGCCAGCAGCCAAGAAGCAATTATCCATGGCAGGGCGGCCGGGGAGCTGTTTTTT. It yields the protein CASSQEAIIHGRAAGELFF.

In this sample, this clonotype turned up a few times. This sequence joins TRBV18 and TRBJ2-5; D is unresolved. The CDR3 loop spans 13 amino acids. Trimming removed 0 bases at V and 5 bases at J, with 7 bases between. Germline V gene sequence: CDR1 KGHSH, CDR2 LQKENI. The CDR3 loop is CASSPPGQETQYF. The CDR3 nucleotides read TGTGCCAGCTCACCACCTGGGCAGGAGACCCAGTACTTC.

This clonotype was seen repeatedly, ten times or more. The rearrangement joins TRBV7-9 to TRBJ2-1; D might be TRBD2 (6 bases). The germline V and J ends were trimmed by 5 bases and 10 bases, with 15 bases remaining between them. Germline CDR1 and CDR2: SEHNR and FQNEAQ (reference sequence). The CDR3 totals 13 residues. The CDR3 reads CASSQTRETEQFF. The CDR3 coding sequence is TGTGCCAGCAGCCAGACCCGGGAGACGGAGCAGTTCTTC.

This clonotype was recorded at least ten times. The chain is built from TRBV30 and TRBJ2-2, with unresolved D. V dropped 3 bases and J dropped 5 bases, with 4 bases sitting between them. The germline V gene has CDR1 GTSNPN and CDR2 SVGIG (reference sequence). This CDR3 has 11 residues. The CDR3 loop is CAWSQTGELFF. The CDR3 nucleotides read TGTGCCTGGAGCCAGACCGGGGAGCTGTTTTTT. Full variable domain (remainder filled in from reference TRBV30 and TRBJ2-2): SQTIHQWPATLVQPVGSPLSLECTVEGTSNPNLYWYRQAAGRGLQLLFYSVGIGQISSEVPQNLSASRPQDRQFILSSKKLLLSDSGFYLCAWSQTGELFFGEGSRLTVL.

This chain uses TRBV5-4 with TRBJ2-7; possibly TRBD2 for D (5 bases). The CDR3 is 14 amino acids. V was cut by 3 bases and J by 2 bases, with 12 bases left in between. From germline, CDR1 is SGHNT and CDR2 YYREEE (reference sequence). This CDR3 reads CASSSWEWPYEQYF. The CDR3 DNA sequence: TGTGCCAGCAGCTCGTGGGAGTGGCCCTACGAGCAGTACTTC.

This chain links TRBV5-1 with TRBJ2-3; D unresolved. V was shortened by 3 bases and J by 0 bases, with 5 bases between the two germline ends. The CDR3 is 13 amino acids. CDR1 and CDR2 (germline): SGHRS, YFSETQ. CDR3 sequence: CASSSASTDTQYF. The DNA for the CDR3 is TGCGCCAGCAGCTCAGCAAGCACAGATACGCAGTATTTT.